This entry lists 2 T cell receptor beta chains sequenced from one sample in a study of CD8+ T cells in alopecia areata. Stated treatment: oral pan-JAK inhibitor, 5-10 mg twice daily. Sequencing used cDNA as its template, made by extracting RNA and reverse transcribing it. Data came from immunoSEQ multiplex PCR; TCRdb stores just in-frame clones and leaves some out. The sample has around 120,000 clones; approximately 57% are singletons. The sample was CD4+ T cells sorted from blood, taken at week 4, from a patient treated with tofacitinib. These receptors all come from a human donor with alopecia areata.

The chain joins TRBV2 to TRBJ1-2, with 7 bases identical to TRBD1. The CDR3 covers 14 residues. The junction had 4 bases not matched to a gene; V was cut back by 4 bases and J by 2 bases. Germline assignment: CDR1 SNHLY and CDR2 FYNNEI. The DNA of the CDR3 is TGTGCCAGCAGTGGACAGGGACTAAACTATGGCTACACCTTC. It is translated as CASSGQGLNYGYTF.

This chain joins TRBV29-1 and TRBJ1-1; D not resolved. Germline CDR1 reads SQVTM; CDR2 reads ANQGSEA. The CDR3 length is 12 residues. With 6 bases removed from V and 8 bases from J, the gap between germline ends came to 16 bases. CDR3 amino acids: CSVLPEPREAFF. The CDR3 DNA sequence: TGCAGCGTCCTCCCGGAGCCTAGGGAAGCTTTCTTT.